The TCR beta chain under discussion was sequenced for a study of read filtering for tumor transcriptome and immune sequencing. Molecular barcoded adaptors covering alpha/delta and beta/gamma chains were used on roughly 370 ng RNA. One entry per CDR3 protein, called by TCRdb with MiXCR from the reads. Here the sample spans approximately 50,000 distinct CDR3 sequences, approximately 22% being singletons. This clonotype was counted ten times or more. This CDR3 has 13 amino acids. Germline V gene data show CDR1 as SGHVS and CDR2 as FNYEAQ. The trim removed 1 base at V and 6 bases at J, leaving 3 bases unmatched.

The clonotype originates from a donor at least 40 years old with multiple myeloma. The chain employs TRBV7-6 and TRBJ2-7; 7 bases are a match to TRBD1. The sequenced material came from a population of CD138-negative cells sorted from bone marrow. The CDR3: CASSLEGAGEQYF. The CDR3 region has the DNA TGTGCCAGCAGCTTAGAGGGGGCAGGCGAGCAGTACTTC. The complete variable domain, with remaining parts taken from reference TRBV7-6 and TRBJ2-7, reads GAGVSQSPRYKVTKRGQDVALRCDPISGHVSLYWYRQALGQGPEFLTYFNYEAQQDKSGLPNDRFSAERPEGSISTLTIQRTEQRDSAMYRCASSLEGAGEQYFGPGTRLTVT.